A single sample is the source of the 10 T cell receptor beta chains below, sequenced in a study of blood T cells in healthy people across ages. Combining a sample-barcoded 5' primer with a J-beta primer mix, a second PCR ran for roughly 6 to 12 cycles. TCRdb reprocessed the 5' RACE reads via MiXCR and lists one record per CDR3 protein. In the table there are around 970,000 distinct CDR3 sequences, just over 50% of which are singletons. The sequenced sample consisted of blood. These TCRs come from a woman between 55 and 75 years old in good health.

The rearrangement links TRBV29-1 to TRBJ2-7, with 7 bases matching TRBD2. This CDR3 is 14 amino acids long. Germline V lookup: CDR1 SQVTM, CDR2 ANQGSEA. Germline trimming cut 7 bases from V and 6 bases from J; bases unmatched to any gene: 15. CDR3 nucleotide sequence: TGCAGCGCTGGGTTGGGGGGGATTAAGGGCGAGCAGTACTTC. This sequence encodes CSAGLGGIKGEQYF.

The chain carries TRBV4-3 and TRBJ2-7; the D is unclear. Germline CDR1 is LGHNA and CDR2 is YSLEER. V dropped 2 bases and J dropped 4 bases, with 15 bases sitting between them. The CDR3 contains 15 residues. The CDR3 DNA is TGCGCCAGCAGCCAAACCCAAACGTACATTTACGAGCAGTACTTC. It is translated as CASSQTQTYIYEQYF.

Here the CDR3 reads CASSYWTAYEQYF. CDR3 nucleotide sequence: TGTGCCAGCAGCTATTGGACAGCCTACGAGCAGTACTTC. The chain uses TRBV7-2 and TRBJ2-7, with D maybe TRBD1 (6 bases). Germline loops: CDR1 SGHTA, CDR2 FQGNSA. The V end lost 4 bases, the J end lost 2 bases, and 9 bases lay between the germline ends. CDR3 length equals 13 residues.

The V gene is TRBV7-8, the J gene TRBJ2-3; 9 bases align to TRBD2. With 7 bases clipped from V and 1 base from J, the junction kept 9 bases outside the gene matches. The CDR3 loop spans 16 amino acids. Germline CDR1 is SGHVS and CDR2 is FQNEAQ. This chain's CDR3 is CASNSVWTSGTDTQYF. The CDR3 DNA sequence: TGTGCCAGCAACTCAGTCTGGACTAGCGGCACAGATACGCAGTATTTT.

This clonotype was detected only once. V and J are TRBV25-1 and TRBJ2-3; unclear D gene. V dropped 4 bases and J dropped 2 bases, with 22 bases sitting between them. The CDR3 length is 18 residues. Germline V gene sequence: CDR1 MGHDK, CDR2 SYGVNS. The CDR3 nucleotides read TGTGCCAGCAGTGGGCCCCAATCCCTCCCGCGTACCACAGATACGCAGTATTTT. Its protein is CASSGPQSLPRTTDTQYF.

Ten or more counts support this clonotype. The V gene is TRBV6-5, the J gene TRBJ2-3; D not resolved. The CDR3 totals 16 residues. Trimming shortened V by 5 bases and J by 0 bases, and 15 bases separated the two germline ends. In germline, CDR1 is MNHEY, CDR2 SVGAGI. This CDR3 is CASSPPLLSSTDTQYF. Written as DNA, the CDR3 is TGTGCCAGCAGTCCCCCGCTCCTCTCTAGCACAGATACGCAGTATTTT.

V usage is TRBV27 and J usage is TRBJ2-7; a possible D gene is TRBD2 (5 bases). The V and J ends lost 8 bases and 6 bases respectively, with 20 bases between them. Germline V CDR1 and CDR2: MNHEY, SMNVEV (reference sequence). This CDR3 comprises 14 residues. The DNA of the CDR3 is TGTGCCAGCCGGTTAGGGCGGGTCTCGGGCGAGCAGTACTTC. Its translation: CASRLGRVSGEQYF.

The V call is TRBV18, the J call TRBJ2-7; 9 bases line up with TRBD2. CDR1 is KGHSH, CDR2 LQKENI, per germline. The CDR3 has 15 residues. J was trimmed by 6 bases and V by 2 bases; bases with no gene match: 8. The CDR3 DNA sequence: TGTGCCAGCTCACCAACGGCGGGACTAGCCCTCGAGCAGTACTTC. Protein product: CASSPTAGLALEQYF.

The gene calls are TRBV28 and TRBJ2-1; D is unresolved. CDR1 MDHEN and CDR2 SYDVKM come from the germline V gene. This CDR3 has 15 amino acids. V lost 6 bases, J lost 8 bases, and 20 bases lay in between. CDR3 nucleotide sequence: TGTGCCAGCAGCCCTCCTAAATCGACTGTTGATGAGCAGTTCTTC. Translation gives CASSPPKSTVDEQFF.

This clonotype has just a few counts. The chain is built from TRBV27 and TRBJ2-7; perhaps TRBD2 as D (5 bases). The germline V gene encodes CDR1 MNHEY and CDR2 SMNVEV (reference sequence). V lost 4 bases to trimming and J lost 3 bases, with 10 bases between them. This CDR3 is built from 13 residues. DNA of the CDR3: TGTGCCAGCAGTTACCGGACTTACTACGAGCAGTACTTC. Protein: CASSYRTYYEQYF.